Sequencing of this T cell receptor beta chain was carried out in a study of blood T cell repertoires in COVID-19. The overall study: Sources were T cells, B-cell-depleted T cells, or PBMCs; the material itself was cDNA or gDNA.

Data came from immunoSEQ multiplex PCR; TCRdb stores just in-frame clones and leaves some out. Found here are around 450,000 clones, more than 85% of them singletons; the top ten hold around 4.5%. The CDR3 runs 14 residues. Trimming left V 5 bases short and J 5 bases short, with 15 bases between. Germline assignment: CDR1 SNHLY and CDR2 FYNNEI. The table lists this clone with a few counts. The V gene is TRBV2, the J gene TRBJ1-1, with D unresolved. The material sequenced was peripheral blood. This receptor was identified in a woman in her twenties or thirties with acute or convalescent COVID-19. CDR3 sequence (DNA): TGTGCCAGCAGTCCAGACTCGCCGTTAACTGAAGCTTTCTTT. Its translation is CASSPDSPLTEAFF.